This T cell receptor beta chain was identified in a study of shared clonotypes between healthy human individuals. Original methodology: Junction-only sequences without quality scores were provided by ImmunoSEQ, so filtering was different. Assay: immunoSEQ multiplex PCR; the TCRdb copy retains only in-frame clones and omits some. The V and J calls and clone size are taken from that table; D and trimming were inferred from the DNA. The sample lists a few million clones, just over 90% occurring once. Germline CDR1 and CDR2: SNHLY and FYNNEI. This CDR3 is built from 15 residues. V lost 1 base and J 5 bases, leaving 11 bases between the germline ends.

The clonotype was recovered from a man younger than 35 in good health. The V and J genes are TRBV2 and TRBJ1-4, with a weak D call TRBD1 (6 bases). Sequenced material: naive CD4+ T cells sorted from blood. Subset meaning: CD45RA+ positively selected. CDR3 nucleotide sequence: TGTGCCAGCAGTGAAGGGGGGACACAGAATGAAAAACTGTTTTTT. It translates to CASSEGGTQNEKLFF.